These 27 T cell receptor beta chains were sequenced from one sample in a study of T-cell memory formation after mild COVID-19. From the 5' RACE reads, TCRdb called clonotypes with MiXCR, one entry per CDR3 protein. This table holds about 100,000 distinct CDR3 sequences, roughly 10% found once. The sample was PBMCs or a T cell subset sorted from them (not recorded which). The receptors were sampled from a man aged 18 to 30 who had mild COVID-19 (a few samples of this study predate the infection). Cell type and time point are not known.

This clonotype came up many times. The chain couples TRBV5-1 to TRBJ2-1; 12 bases are a match to TRBD2. There are 15 residues in the CDR3. From germline, CDR1 is SGHRS and CDR2 YFSETQ. The J segment lost 8 bases and the V segment lost 0 bases, leaving 3 bases of the junction unmatched. CDR3 in DNA: TGCGCCAGCAGCTTGGGACTAGCGGGGGTTGATGAGCAGTTCTTC. Its translation: CASSLGLAGVDEQFF.

The sample holds a few counts of this clonotype. The chain recombines TRBV27 with TRBJ2-1; D may be TRBD2 (6 bases). The germline CDR1 and CDR2 sequences are MNHEY and SMNVEV (reference sequence). The ends were cut back, 1 base at V and 7 bases at J, with 14 bases in the middle. This CDR3 region has 15 residues. CDR3 nucleotide sequence: TGTGCCAGCAGTTTATTGGCGGGGATGAGGAATGAGCAGTTCTTC. Amino acids: CASSLLAGMRNEQFF.

The chain has TRBV4-1 and TRBJ1-5; no firm D call. The germline gives CDR1 MGHRA, CDR2 YSYEKL. V lost 1 base and J 3 bases, leaving 7 bases between the germline ends. The CDR3 consists of 14 residues. CDR3 in amino acids: CASSQASANQPQHF. The CDR3 region has the DNA TGCGCCAGCAGCCAAGCCAGCGCCAATCAGCCCCAGCATTTT.

This clonotype turned up a few times. This chain joins TRBV5-4 and TRBJ2-3, with 7 bases fitting TRBD2. The trim removed 0 bases at V and 5 bases at J, leaving 9 bases unmatched. The CDR3 loop spans 16 amino acids. Germline V lookup: CDR1 SGHNT, CDR2 YYREEE (reference sequence). CDR3 nucleotides: TGTGCCAGCAGCTTGGAAGCGGGACCGGCCCAAGATACGCAGTATTTT. Protein sequence: CASSLEAGPAQDTQYF.

V usage is TRBV6-6 and J usage is TRBJ1-5, with 10 bases that match TRBD1. The ends lost 8 bases at V and 2 bases at J; junction bases unmatched: 3. CDR1 and CDR2 (germline): MNHNY, SVGAGI (reference sequence). The CDR3 has 14 residues. CDR3 coding DNA: TGTGCCAGCGGGACAGGGGTGGGCAATCAGCCCCAGCATTTT. Its protein is CASGTGVGNQPQHF.

The rearrangement joins TRBV10-3 to TRBJ2-7; D is perhaps TRBD1 (5 bases). V was clipped by 8 bases and J by 0 bases, with 11 bases between them. CDR3 length: 13 amino acids. The germline V gene has CDR1 ENHRY and CDR2 SYGVKD. In nucleotides, the CDR3 is TGTGCCATCGGGGCAGGGCCCTCCTACGAGCAGTACGTC. Amino acid sequence: CAIGAGPSYEQYV.

This clonotype was counted ten times or more. The chain is built from TRBV4-1 and TRBJ1-6; TRBD1 aligns across 7 bases. Trimming cost V 4 bases and J 7 bases; bases outside gene matches: 10. Germline CDR1 MGHRA, CDR2 YSYEKL. The CDR3 runs 16 residues. This chain's CDR3 is CASSLRTGRVNSPLHF. DNA of the CDR3: TGCGCCAGCAGCCTGAGGACAGGACGGGTGAATTCACCCCTCCACTTT.

This clonotype has only a few counts. This sequence joins TRBV6-6 and TRBJ1-6, with no clear D. The germline gives CDR1 MNHNY, CDR2 SVGAGI (reference sequence). V lost 6 bases, J lost 0 bases, and 9 bases lay in between. The CDR3 loop spans 15 amino acids. The CDR3 spells CASSHSSSYNSPLHF. The CDR3 bases are TGTGCCAGCAGCCATAGTAGCTCCTATAATTCACCCCTCCACTTT.

The table lists this clonotype with a few counts. The CDR3 DNA follows: TGTGCCAGCAGCTGGGGCCGTGGGACAGGGGGCTTCACAGATACGCAGTATTTT. Its translation is CASSWGRGTGGFTDTQYF. This sequence joins TRBV11-2 and TRBJ2-3; 12 bases agree with TRBD1. The length of the CDR3 is 18 residues. The V gene end was trimmed by 4 bases and the J gene end by 2 bases; junction bases not matched to a gene: 10. Per germline, CDR1 SGHAT and CDR2 FQNNGV.

This clonotype occurred a few times. The J gene is TRBJ2-3, the V gene TRBV7-2, with TRBD2 matching 10 bases. Germline V gene lookup returns CDR1 SGHTA and CDR2 FQGNSA. Germline trimming cut 4 bases from V and 6 bases from J; bases unmatched to any gene: 10. There are 16 residues in the CDR3. DNA of the CDR3: TGTGCCAGCAGCTCCCCCGACAGCGGGGGGGCGGATACGCAGTATTTT. This codes for CASSSPDSGGADTQYF.

This clonotype was counted a few times. V and J are TRBV12-3 or TRBV12-4 and TRBJ1-2; TRBD1 matches 7 bases. CDR3 length equals 15 residues. V was clipped by 4 bases and J by 7 bases; unmatched bases: 12. The CDR3 nucleotides are TGTGCCAGCAGTTGGGGAGGAGGGGGCCTGAGTGGCTACACCTTC. Its protein is CASSWGGGGLSGYTF.

The V gene is TRBV7-8, the J gene TRBJ2-1; D is ambiguous. V shed 5 bases and J shed 10 bases, with 9 bases lying between them. This CDR3 comprises 11 residues. Germline V gene lookup returns CDR1 SGHVS and CDR2 FQNEAQ. As DNA, the CDR3 is TGTGCCAGCAGCGGAGTTTCGGAGCAGTTCTTC. Translation: CASSGVSEQFF.

The chain couples TRBV6-2 or TRBV6-3 to TRBJ2-7; tentative D call: TRBD1 (6 bases). CDR3 length: 12 amino acids. Deletions cut 7 bases from V and 7 bases from J, with 14 bases between. Looked up from germline, CDR1 is MNHEY and CDR2 is SVGEGT. The CDR3: CASNQGTREQYF. For the CDR3, the DNA is TGTGCCAGCAATCAGGGGACGCGGGAGCAGTACTTC.

V and J are TRBV6-2 or TRBV6-3 and TRBJ1-6, with D tentatively TRBD1 (5 bases). The CDR3 covers 14 residues. Germline V gives CDR1 MNHEY, CDR2 SVGEGT. The V and J ends lost 8 bases and 15 bases respectively, with 23 bases between them. In DNA, the CDR3 is TGTGCCAGCGATCGGGGGAGGGAGGTCGAAAACCTCCACTTT. Translating gives CASDRGREVENLHF.

This clonotype was observed once. The chain couples TRBV7-2 to TRBJ2-3; maybe TRBD2 (6 bases). The ends were cut back, 1 base at V and 2 bases at J, with 13 bases in the middle. The CDR3 runs 16 residues. CDR1 SGHTA and CDR2 FQGNSA come from the germline V gene. CDR3: CASSLVPREYTDTQYF. Written as DNA, the CDR3 is TGTGCCAGCAGCTTAGTCCCCCGGGAGTACACAGATACGCAGTATTTT.

V is TRBV4-3 and J is TRBJ2-5; 7 positions match TRBD2. This CDR3 comprises 16 residues. Unmatched junction bases numbered 9, after V lost 0 bases and J lost 5 bases. Germline V gives CDR1 LGHNA, CDR2 YSLEER. DNA for the CDR3: TGCGCCAGCAGCCAAGATATCGGTGGGGGAGGGGAGACCCAGTACTTC. It is translated as CASSQDIGGGGETQYF.

This clonotype was counted between two and nine times. The CDR3 loop is CSARVEGAVYNEQFF. The CDR3 DNA reads as TGCAGTGCTAGAGTTGAGGGGGCCGTCTACAATGAGCAGTTCTTC. The gene calls are TRBV20-1 and TRBJ2-1, with 7 bases identical to TRBD1. V lost 1 base, J lost 3 bases, and 6 bases stayed unmatched. In germline, CDR1 is DFQATT, CDR2 SNEGSKA (reference sequence). The CDR3 totals 15 residues.

Only a few counts were recorded for this clonotype. This chain uses TRBV20-1 with TRBJ2-1; D is ambiguous. Germline V CDR1 and CDR2: DFQATT, SNEGSKA (reference sequence). The ends were cut back, 6 bases at V and 0 bases at J, with 15 bases in the middle. The CDR3 sequence is 15 residues long. The CDR3 loop is CSAPPASSSYNEQFF. CDR3 sequence (DNA): TGCAGTGCCCCGCCCGCATCTAGCTCCTACAATGAGCAGTTCTTC.

This clonotype was counted many times. The chain couples TRBV5-4 to TRBJ2-1, with a weak D call TRBD1 (5 bases). V was pared by 5 bases and J by 7 bases, with 16 bases between. This CDR3 is 14 amino acids long. Germline V gene sequence: CDR1 SGHNT, CDR2 YYREEE (reference sequence). The chain's CDR3 is CASRYGPGANEQFF. DNA for the CDR3: TGTGCCAGCAGGTACGGCCCTGGGGCAAATGAGCAGTTCTTC.

This clonotype was counted a few times. The chain couples TRBV29-1 to TRBJ1-1; D not certain. Germline CDR1 and CDR2: SQVTM and ANQGSEA. Trimming removed 5 bases from V and 4 bases from J, with 8 bases in between. The CDR3 is 11 residues long. The chain's CDR3 is CSVLVFTEAFF. The DNA of the CDR3 is TGCAGCGTTCTAGTGTTCACTGAAGCTTTCTTT. Full variable domain (rest looked up from reference TRBV29-1 and TRBJ1-1): SAVISQKPSRDICQRGTSLTIQCQVDSQVTMMFWYRQQPGQSLTLIATANQGSEATYESGFVIDKFPISRPNLTFSTLTVSNMSPEDSSIYLCSVLVFTEAFFGQGTRLTVV.

CDR3 residues: CASSYEYTGELFF. The CDR3 bases are TGTGCCAGCAGTTACGAGTACACCGGGGAGCTGTTTTTT. The genes are TRBV6-6 and TRBJ2-2; D ambiguous. V was clipped by 2 bases and J by 3 bases, with 4 bases between them. Germline values: CDR1 MNHNY, CDR2 SVGAGI (reference sequence). This CDR3 has 13 residues.

This chain links TRBV15 with TRBJ2-7, with 7 positions matching TRBD2. Unmatched junction bases numbered 6, after V lost 3 bases and J lost 1 base. Germline V gives CDR1 LNHNV, CDR2 YYDKDF (reference sequence). The length of the CDR3 is 15 residues. CDR3 DNA sequence: TGTGCCACCAGCAGGACCCTGGGAGGGTCCTACGAGCAGTACGTC. It is translated as CATSRTLGGSYEQYV.

The chain uses TRBV5-1 and TRBJ2-3; D might be TRBD2 (5 bases). Germline values: CDR1 SGHRS, CDR2 YFSETQ. Trimming removed 3 bases at V and 5 bases at J, with 13 bases between. This CDR3 has 14 amino acids. In DNA, the CDR3 is TGCGCCAGCAGCTCCGGACGGGGAAAAGATACGCAGTATTTT. Its translation is CASSSGRGKDTQYF.

The V gene is TRBV29-1, the J gene TRBJ2-5; TRBD2 is a possible D gene (5 bases). The V gene's germline CDR1 is SQVTM and CDR2 ANQGSEA. CDR3 size: 12 residues. The germline V and J ends were trimmed by 4 bases and 3 bases, with 9 bases remaining between them. The CDR3 sequence: CSVVLGEETQYF. CDR3 in DNA: TGCAGCGTTGTTCTCGGGGAAGAGACCCAGTACTTC.

This clonotype was observed at least ten times. The chain has TRBV6-2 or TRBV6-3 and TRBJ2-1, with 9 bases fitting TRBD2. The CDR3 is 16 amino acids. The germline V gene has CDR1 MNHEY and CDR2 SVGEGT. V was pared by 2 bases and J by 6 bases, with 8 bases of the junction left unmatched. DNA for the CDR3: TGTGCCAGCAGTTACCCCCAGCGGGGGGCCTCCAATGAGCAGTTCTTC. Translating gives CASSYPQRGASNEQFF.

This clonotype turned up a few times. The rearrangement uses TRBV12-3 or TRBV12-4 and TRBJ2-7; 9 nucleotides line up with TRBD2. The CDR3 sequence is 14 residues long. V was pared by 5 bases and J by 5 bases, with 7 bases of the junction left unmatched. CDR3 protein: CASSIAGGLDEQYF. CDR3 coding DNA: TGTGCCAGCAGTATTGCGGGGGGGCTCGACGAGCAGTACTTC.

This clonotype was recorded a few times. The chain couples TRBV4-1 to TRBJ2-1; 11 bases match TRBD2. CDR3 length: 14 residues. Germline CDR1 reads MGHRA; CDR2 reads YSYEKL. V was pared by 9 bases and J by 2 bases, with 3 bases of the junction left unmatched. CDR3 in amino acids: CARYSGGAYNEQFF. The CDR3 region has the DNA TGCGCCAGATATAGCGGGGGGGCCTACAATGAGCAGTTCTTC.